The present entry profiles one T cell receptor (beta chain) with its context. The junction departs from germline at one end; a sequencing error may be responsible. Patients in Seattle were enrolled during active infection, then followed longitudinally. This entry is derived from a study of blood T cell repertoires in COVID-19. Study details: Nucleic acid was either cDNA or gDNA, and it came from T cells, B-cell-depleted T cells, or PBMCs.

The table came from immunoSEQ multiplex PCR; TCRdb's copy has only in-frame clones and leaves some out. Seen here are 300,000 or so clones, roughly 92% observed once, and the top ten hold 2% to 2.5%. Germline CDR1 reads MNHEY; CDR2 reads SVGAGI. The CDR3 runs to 13 residues. V is TRBV6-5 and J is TRBJ2-1; TRBD2 matches at 8 bases. Sequences were obtained from peripheral blood. This TCR derives from a woman between 25 and 40 years old with COVID-19, enrolled during active disease. CDR3 nucleotide sequence: TGTGCCAGCACCTCGAGGCCCAGCGGGAGCGAAATCTTC. It codes for CASTSRPSGSEIF.